These 26 T cell receptor beta chains originate from one sample sequenced in a study of neurological immune-mediated disorders. Each CDR3 protein gets one entry after TCRdb re-called the 5' RACE reads with MiXCR. The table has some 50,000 distinct CDR3 sequences, around 16% seen once. Sequenced sample: PBMCs. These receptors were collected from a man aged 60 to 69 in good health.

With regard to this clonotype: This may be a read error, as it is one base from a much larger clone. The genes are TRBV12-3 or TRBV12-4 and TRBJ2-7; a weak D match, TRBD1 (5 bases). The length of the CDR3 is 13 residues. CDR3 sequence reads: CANSFGSRAVQYF. CDR3 DNA sequence: TGTGCCAACAGTTTTGGAAGCAGGGCGGTGCAGTACTTC.

This clonotype came up many times. The rearrangement links TRBV11-1 to TRBJ2-7; 7 bases fit TRBD1. With 5 bases clipped from V and 6 bases from J, the junction kept 13 bases outside the gene matches. Germline V gene lookup returns CDR1 SGHAT and CDR2 FQDESV (reference sequence). The CDR3 has 15 amino acids. The CDR3 nucleotides read TGTGCCAGCAGCCAAGACAGGGTGGCCACTACCGAGCAGTACTTC. Protein product: CASSQDRVATTEQYF.

This clonotype came up many times. The gene calls are TRBV5-5 and TRBJ2-7; D not resolved. Per germline, CDR1 SGHKS and CDR2 YYEKEE (reference sequence). Trimming pared 4 bases from V and 0 bases from J, leaving 8 bases between. The CDR3 totals 13 residues. For the CDR3, the DNA is TGTGCCAGCAGCCCCTGGGTCTCCTACGAGCAGTACTTC. It encodes CASSPWVSYEQYF.

This rearrangement joins TRBV10-3 to TRBJ2-5, with 7 bases identical to TRBD2. V lost 10 bases, J lost 3 bases, and 2 bases stayed unmatched. The V gene's germline CDR1 is ENHRY and CDR2 SYGVKD. This CDR3 contains 11 residues. The CDR3 sequence: CATAGEETQYF. In DNA form, the CDR3 reads TGTGCCACCGCGGGGGAAGAGACCCAGTACTTC.

This clonotype showed up many times. The J gene is TRBJ2-2, the V gene TRBV10-3, with 13 bases lining up with TRBD2. Trimming at V came to 6 bases and at J to 6 bases, leaving 1 base not matched to a gene. The CDR3 extends over 14 amino acids. Germline CDR1 and CDR2: ENHRY and SYGVKD. CDR3 in amino acids: CAISTSGRAGELFF. CDR3 DNA sequence: TGTGCCATCAGCACTAGCGGGAGGGCCGGGGAGCTGTTTTTT.

About this clonotype itself: This sequence may be a read error, since a much larger clone differs from it by one base. The rearrangement joins TRBV9 to TRBJ2-3; D is unclear. The germline V gene has CDR1 SGDLS and CDR2 YYNGEE. Between the trimmed V and J ends, which lost 2 bases and 4 bases, there was a span of 11 bases. The CDR3 has 14 amino acids. This CDR3 is CASSVFQIADTQYF. CDR3 nucleotides: TGTGCCAGCAGCGTGTTTCAGATCGCAGATACGCAGTATTTT.

This clonotype was counted a few times. The rearrangement links TRBV20-1 to TRBJ2-5, with no clear D. Germline loops: CDR1 DFQATT, CDR2 SNEGSKA (reference sequence). V was trimmed by 1 base and J by 4 bases, leaving 10 bases between them. This CDR3 spans 13 amino acids. CDR3 in DNA: TGCAGTGCTAGAGTCACCTGGGGAGAGACCCAGTACTTC. Translating it yields CSARVTWGETQYF.

This clonotype occurred many times. The rearrangement links TRBV6-1 to TRBJ1-6; no reliable D call. Trimming shortened V by 3 bases and J by 14 bases, and 8 bases separated the two germline ends. The CDR3 is 11 residues long. Germline CDR1 and CDR2: MNHNS and SASEGT. The CDR3 sequence: CASSDDLSLHF. CDR3 bases: TGTGCCAGCAGTGACGACCTCTCCCTCCACTTT.

The chain is built from TRBV12-3 or TRBV12-4 and TRBJ1-5; TRBD1 might be the D (6 bases). The CDR3 is 15 residues long. Between the trimmed V and J ends, which lost 5 bases and 2 bases, there was a span of 13 bases. The CDR3 sequence is CASSLTGTRNQPQHF. Written as DNA, the CDR3 is TGTGCCAGCAGTCTAACAGGGACTCGCAATCAGCCCCAGCATTTT.

The rearrangement links TRBV5-1 to TRBJ2-1; TRBD2 is a possible D gene (6 bases). Germline assignment: CDR1 SGHRS and CDR2 YFSETQ. The CDR3 has 15 residues. Trimming took 3 bases from V and 4 from J, leaving 14 bases between them. CDR3 in DNA: TGCGCCAGCAGCTGGGAGGAGAAAATTTACAATGAGCAGTTCTTC. It encodes CASSWEEKIYNEQFF.

In this sample, this clonotype turned up many times. The J gene is TRBJ1-2, the V gene TRBV5-1; D perhaps matches TRBD1 (5 bases). Trimming removed 4 bases at V and 4 bases at J, with 11 bases between. The CDR3 is made up of 13 amino acids. The germline CDR1 and CDR2 sequences are SGHRS and YFSETQ. The CDR3 coding sequence is TGCGCCAGCAGCCCGGACACCCTCTATGGCTACACCTTC. This translates into CASSPDTLYGYTF.

Many counts were recorded for this clonotype. The rearrangement uses TRBV15 and TRBJ2-1; weak D call: TRBD2 (6 bases). This CDR3 contains 16 residues. Germline values: CDR1 LNHNV, CDR2 YYDKDF (reference sequence). Trimming shortened V by 1 base and J by 10 bases, and 20 bases separated the two germline ends. CDR3 sequence: CATSRVRGTSREEQFF. The CDR3 nucleotides are TGTGCCACCAGCAGAGTGCGCGGGACCTCCAGGGAAGAGCAGTTCTTC. The full variable domain, rest sourced from reference TRBV15 and TRBJ2-1, is DAMVIQNPRYQVTQFGKPVTLSCSQTLNHNVMYWYQQKSSQAPKLLFHYYDKDFNNEADTPDNFQSRRPNTSFCFLDIRSPGLGDTAMYLCATSRVRGTSREEQFFGPGTRLTVL.

At least ten counts were recorded for this clonotype. J is TRBJ2-2 and V is TRBV7-9; 8 bases map to TRBD1. CDR1 and CDR2 from the germline V gene are SEHNR and FQNEAQ (reference sequence). The CDR3 is made up of 15 amino acids. V lost 2 bases, J lost 3 bases, and 2 bases stayed unmatched. The CDR3 coding sequence is TGTGCCAGCAGCTTACAGGGGGCGGACACCGGGGAGCTGTTTTTT. Its protein product is CASSLQGADTGELFF.

The rearrangement uses TRBV6-5 and TRBJ2-4; TRBD2 matches at 12 bases. After removal of 7 bases from V and 7 bases from J, the junction contained 2 bases not matched to a gene. CDR3 length equals 13 residues. CDR1 MNHEY and CDR2 SVGAGI come from the germline V gene. In DNA form, the CDR3 reads TGTGCCAGCACGACTAGCGGGAGCAACATTCAGTACTTC. This translates into CASTTSGSNIQYF.

The CDR3 region has the DNA TGTGCCAGCAGCTTAGTTGGGGGGGGTAGCTCCTATAATTCACCCCTCCACTTT. Protein sequence: CASSLVGGGSSYNSPLHF. J is TRBJ1-6 and V is TRBV7-2; a weak D match, TRBD1 (5 bases). V lost 1 base and J lost 0, with 13 bases in between. Per the germline V gene, CDR1 is SGHTA and CDR2 is FQGNSA. This CDR3 has 18 amino acids.

This clonotype was seen many times. The chain has TRBV11-2 and TRBJ1-4; 7 bases fit TRBD1. V lost 2 bases and J lost 8; bases outside the gene matches: 17. The CDR3 loop spans 18 amino acids. CDR1 SGHAT and CDR2 FQNNGV come from the germline V gene. The DNA of the CDR3 is TGTGCCAGCAGCTTAACGGGGCGGGGGAGACAGGGCGTGGAAAAACTGTTTTTT. The encoded protein is CASSLTGRGRQGVEKLFF.

This clonotype was found many times. The chain is built from TRBV7-9 and TRBJ1-6, with 8 positions matching TRBD1. Trimming cost V 4 bases and J 9 bases; bases outside gene matches: 8. Germline CDR1 is SEHNR and CDR2 is FQNEAQ (reference sequence). The CDR3 length is 15 residues. CDR3 nucleotides: TGTGCCAGCAGCTCCCAGGGGGCTCGGGGTTCACCCCTCCACTTT. Amino acid sequence: CASSSQGARGSPLHF.

This clonotype has more than one count but fewer than ten. The chain employs TRBV29-1 and TRBJ2-6; D gene ambiguous. In germline, CDR1 is SQVTM, CDR2 ANQGSEA. The CDR3 spans 13 residues. V was cut by 5 bases and J by 0 bases, with 5 bases left in between. CDR3 sequence: CSVTVSGANVLTF. DNA of the CDR3: TGCAGCGTTACTGTCTCTGGGGCCAACGTCCTGACTTTC.

This clonotype was recorded at least ten times. The chain carries TRBV9 and TRBJ2-1; TRBD1 aligns across 7 bases. V shed 3 bases and J 7 bases; nucleotides not matched to a gene: 13. Per germline, CDR1 SGDLS and CDR2 YYNGEE. The CDR3 is made up of 16 amino acids. CDR3 DNA sequence: TGTGCCAGCAGCGGAGGTAAGACGGGACAGCTAAATGAGCAGTTCTTC. Its translation: CASSGGKTGQLNEQFF.

This clonotype showed up just a few times. The chain recombines TRBV20-1 with TRBJ2-1, with 12 nucleotides matching TRBD2. CDR3 length equals 16 residues. The germline CDR1 and CDR2 sequences are DFQATT and SNEGSKA (reference sequence). The V segment lost 5 bases and the J segment 4 bases; nucleotides outside the gene matches: 9. CDR3 residues: CSASSGLAGSYNEQFF. The CDR3, as DNA: TGCAGTGCTTCATCTGGACTAGCGGGATCATACAATGAGCAGTTCTTC.

This clonotype appeared many times. V and J are TRBV10-3 and TRBJ1-1; no definite D call. The CDR3 length is 12 residues. The ends were cut back, 6 bases at V and 5 bases at J, with 10 bases in the middle. Germline CDR1 and CDR2: ENHRY and SYGVKD. The CDR3, as DNA: TGTGCCATCAGCTCGGGCTGGACTGAAGCTTTCTTT. This encodes CAISSGWTEAFF.

This clonotype was recorded many times. The V gene is TRBV5-1, the J gene TRBJ2-2; 13 nucleotides agree with TRBD2. Trimming took 0 bases from V and 5 from J; bases not matched to a gene: 1. Germline lookup yields CDR1 SGHRS and CDR2 YFSETQ. The CDR3 is made up of 16 amino acids. The chain's CDR3 is CASSLGTSGSTGELFF. The CDR3 bases are TGCGCCAGCAGCTTGGGGACTAGCGGGAGTACCGGGGAGCTGTTTTTT.

This clonotype has a count of ten or more. This rearrangement joins TRBV18 to TRBJ2-7; a weak D match, TRBD1 (5 bases). V was pared by 0 bases and J by 2 bases, with 11 bases between. Germline V gene data show CDR1 as KGHSH and CDR2 as LQKENI. The CDR3 is 15 residues long. Here the CDR3 reads CASSPPPRVPYEQYF. As DNA, the CDR3 is TGTGCCAGCTCACCACCCCCCAGGGTTCCCTACGAGCAGTACTTC.

The V gene is TRBV30, the J gene TRBJ1-1, with 7 bases fitting TRBD1. Germline V gene lookup returns CDR1 GTSNPN and CDR2 SVGIG (reference sequence). CDR3 length equals 13 residues. J gave up 5 bases and V 5 bases, and 8 bases lay outside the gene matches. CDR3 sequence reads: CAWGRGLGTEAFF. CDR3 DNA: TGTGCCTGGGGAAGGGGGCTCGGGACTGAAGCTTTCTTT.

This clonotype has at least ten counts. The V gene is TRBV9, the J gene TRBJ1-1; no reliable D call. The CDR3 contains 14 residues. CDR1 is SGDLS, CDR2 YYNGEE, per germline. V lost 4 bases and J 4 bases, leaving 14 bases between the germline ends. The CDR3 protein is CASSPLGWSTEAFF. The DNA for the CDR3 is TGTGCCAGCAGCCCCCTTGGGTGGTCCACTGAAGCTTTCTTT.

This clonotype was counted at least ten times. The J gene is TRBJ1-5, the V gene TRBV7-2, with unresolved D. CDR3 length equals 13 residues. From germline, CDR1 is SGHTA and CDR2 FQGNSA. The V and J ends lost 5 bases and 7 bases respectively, with 12 bases between them. The chain's CDR3 is CASSPDWVQPQHF. The CDR3 nucleotides are TGTGCCAGCAGCCCTGACTGGGTACAGCCCCAGCATTTT.